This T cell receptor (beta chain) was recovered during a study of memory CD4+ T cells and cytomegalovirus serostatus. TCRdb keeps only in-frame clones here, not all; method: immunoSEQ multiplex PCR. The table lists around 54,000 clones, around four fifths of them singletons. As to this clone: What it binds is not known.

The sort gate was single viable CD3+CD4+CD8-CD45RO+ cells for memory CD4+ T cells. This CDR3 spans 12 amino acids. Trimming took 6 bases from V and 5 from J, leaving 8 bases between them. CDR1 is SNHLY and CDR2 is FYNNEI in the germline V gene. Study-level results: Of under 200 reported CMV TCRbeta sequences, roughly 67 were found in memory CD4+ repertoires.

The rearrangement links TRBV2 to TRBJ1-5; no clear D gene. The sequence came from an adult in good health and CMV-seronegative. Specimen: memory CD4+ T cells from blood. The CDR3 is CASSPTYQPQHF. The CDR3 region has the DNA TGTGCCAGCAGCCCAACCTATCAGCCCCAGCATTTT.